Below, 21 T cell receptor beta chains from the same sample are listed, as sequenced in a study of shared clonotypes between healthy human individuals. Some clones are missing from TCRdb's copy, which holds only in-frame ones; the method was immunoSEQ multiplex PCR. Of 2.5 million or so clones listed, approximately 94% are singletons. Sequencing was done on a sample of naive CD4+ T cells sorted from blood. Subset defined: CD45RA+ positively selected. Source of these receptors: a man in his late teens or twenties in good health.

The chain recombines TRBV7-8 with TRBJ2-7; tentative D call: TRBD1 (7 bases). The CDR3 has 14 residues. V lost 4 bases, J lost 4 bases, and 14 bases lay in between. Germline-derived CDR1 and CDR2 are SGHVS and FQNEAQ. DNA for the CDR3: TGTGCCAGCAGCTCGCGACCAGGGGGGTACGAGCAGTACTTC. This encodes CASSSRPGGYEQYF.

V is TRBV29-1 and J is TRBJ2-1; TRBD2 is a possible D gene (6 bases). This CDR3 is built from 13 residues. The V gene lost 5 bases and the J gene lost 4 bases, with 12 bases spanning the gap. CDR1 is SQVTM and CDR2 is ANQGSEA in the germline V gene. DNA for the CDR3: TGCAGCGTTATCCGGGACTTATACAATGAGCAGTTCTTC. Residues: CSVIRDLYNEQFF.

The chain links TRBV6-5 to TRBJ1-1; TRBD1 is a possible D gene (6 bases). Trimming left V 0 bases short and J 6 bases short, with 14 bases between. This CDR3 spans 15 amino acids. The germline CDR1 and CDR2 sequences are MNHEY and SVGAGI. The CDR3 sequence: CASSYSFRRGPEAFF. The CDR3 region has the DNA TGTGCCAGCAGTTACTCGTTTAGGCGGGGGCCTGAAGCTTTCTTT.

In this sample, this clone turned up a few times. Here the CDR3 DNA reads TGCGCCAGCAGTGAGGGGGGACAGGGTTCACCCCTCCACTTT. This translates into CASSEGGQGSPLHF. The rearrangement joins TRBV10-1 to TRBJ1-6, with 9 positions matching TRBD1. The junction had 2 bases not matched to a gene; V was cut back by 2 bases and J by 9 bases. The CDR3 is 14 amino acids. Germline V lookup: CDR1 WNHNN, CDR2 SYGVQD (reference sequence).

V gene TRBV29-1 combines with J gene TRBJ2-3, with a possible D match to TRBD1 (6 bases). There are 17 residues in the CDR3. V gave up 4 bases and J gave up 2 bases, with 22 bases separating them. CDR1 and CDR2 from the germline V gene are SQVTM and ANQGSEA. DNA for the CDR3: TGCAGCGTTGCCCAGGGGCTAGGCCCGGGCTTCACAGATACGCAGTATTTT. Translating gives CSVAQGLGPGFTDTQYF.

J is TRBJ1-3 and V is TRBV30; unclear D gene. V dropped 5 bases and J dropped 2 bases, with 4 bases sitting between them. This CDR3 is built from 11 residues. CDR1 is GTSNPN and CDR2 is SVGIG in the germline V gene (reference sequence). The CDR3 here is CAWAPGNTIYF. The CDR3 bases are TGTGCCTGGGCTCCTGGAAACACCATATATTTT.

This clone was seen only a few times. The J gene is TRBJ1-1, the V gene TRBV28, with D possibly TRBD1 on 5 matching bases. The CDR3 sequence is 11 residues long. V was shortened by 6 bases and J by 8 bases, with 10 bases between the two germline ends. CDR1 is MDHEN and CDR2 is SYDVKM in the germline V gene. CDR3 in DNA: TGTGCCAGCAGGGGACCGAGGGAAGCTTTCTTT. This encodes CASRGPREAFF. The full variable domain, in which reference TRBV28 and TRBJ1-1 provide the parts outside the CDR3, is DVKVTQSSRYLVKRTGEKVFLECVQDMDHENMFWYRQDPGLGLRLIYFSYDVKMKEKGDIPEGYSVSREKKERFSLILESASTNQTSMYLCASRGPREAFFGQGTRLTVV.

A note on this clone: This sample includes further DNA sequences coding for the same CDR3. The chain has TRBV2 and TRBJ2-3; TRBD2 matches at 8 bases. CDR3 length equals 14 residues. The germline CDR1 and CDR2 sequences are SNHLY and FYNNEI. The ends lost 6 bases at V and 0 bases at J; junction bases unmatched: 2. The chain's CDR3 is CASRASGSTDTQYF. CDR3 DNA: TGTGCCAGCAGGGCTAGCGGGAGCACAGATACGCAGTATTTT. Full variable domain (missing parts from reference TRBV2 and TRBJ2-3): EPEVTQTPSHQVTQMGQEVILRCVPISNHLYFYWYRQILGQKVEFLVSFYNNEISEKSEIFDDQFSVERPDGSNFTLKIRSTKLEDSAMYFCASRASGSTDTQYFGPGTRLTVL.

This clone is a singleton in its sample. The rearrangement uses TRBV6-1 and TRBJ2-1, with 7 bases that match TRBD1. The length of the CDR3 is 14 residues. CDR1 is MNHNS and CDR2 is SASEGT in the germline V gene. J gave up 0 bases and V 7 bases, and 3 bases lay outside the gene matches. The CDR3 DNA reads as TGTGCCAGCATCGACAGGGACTCCTACAATGAGCAGTTCTTC. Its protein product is CASIDRDSYNEQFF.

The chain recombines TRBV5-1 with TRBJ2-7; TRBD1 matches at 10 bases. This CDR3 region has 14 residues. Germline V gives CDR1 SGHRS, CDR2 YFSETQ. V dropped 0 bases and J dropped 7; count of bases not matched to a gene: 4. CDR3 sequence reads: CASSLGQGAWEQYF. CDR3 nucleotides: TGCGCCAGCAGCTTGGGACAGGGGGCGTGGGAGCAGTACTTC.

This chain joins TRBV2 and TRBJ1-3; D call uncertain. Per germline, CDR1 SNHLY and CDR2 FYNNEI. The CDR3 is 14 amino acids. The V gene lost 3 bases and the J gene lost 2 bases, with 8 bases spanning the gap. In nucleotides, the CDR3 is TGTGCCAGCAGTGATGGAAAAGCTGGAAACACCATATATTTT. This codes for CASSDGKAGNTIYF.

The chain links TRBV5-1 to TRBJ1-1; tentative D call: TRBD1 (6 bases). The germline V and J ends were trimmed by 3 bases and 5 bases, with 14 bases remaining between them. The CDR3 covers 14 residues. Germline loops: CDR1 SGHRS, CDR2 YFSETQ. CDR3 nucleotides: TGCGCCAGCAGCTATATGCGAGGGGGAACTGAAGCTTTCTTT. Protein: CASSYMRGGTEAFF. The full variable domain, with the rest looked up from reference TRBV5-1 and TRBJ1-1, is KAGVTQTPRYLIKTRGQQVTLSCSPISGHRSVSWYQQTPGQGLQFLFEYFSETQRNKGNFPGRFSGRQFSNSRSEMNVSTLELGDSALYLCASSYMRGGTEAFFGQGTRLTVV.

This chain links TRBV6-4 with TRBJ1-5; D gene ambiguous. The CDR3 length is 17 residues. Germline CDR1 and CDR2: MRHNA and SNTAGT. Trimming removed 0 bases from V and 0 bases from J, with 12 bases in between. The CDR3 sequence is CASSDSSSINSNQPQHF. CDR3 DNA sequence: TGTGCCAGCAGTGACTCGAGTAGTATAAATAGCAATCAGCCCCAGCATTTT.

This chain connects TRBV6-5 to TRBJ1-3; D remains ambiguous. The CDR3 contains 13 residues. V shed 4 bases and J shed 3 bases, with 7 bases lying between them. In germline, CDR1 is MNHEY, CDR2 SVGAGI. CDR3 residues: CASSSGFGNTIYF. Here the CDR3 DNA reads TGTGCCAGCAGTTCCGGATTTGGAAACACCATATATTTT.

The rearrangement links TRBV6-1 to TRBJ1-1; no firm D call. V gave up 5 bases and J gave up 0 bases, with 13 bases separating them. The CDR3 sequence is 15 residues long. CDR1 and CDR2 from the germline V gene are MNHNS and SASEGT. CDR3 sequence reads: CASSQNYPVNTEAFF. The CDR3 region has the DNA TGTGCCAGCAGTCAAAATTATCCAGTGAACACTGAAGCTTTCTTT.

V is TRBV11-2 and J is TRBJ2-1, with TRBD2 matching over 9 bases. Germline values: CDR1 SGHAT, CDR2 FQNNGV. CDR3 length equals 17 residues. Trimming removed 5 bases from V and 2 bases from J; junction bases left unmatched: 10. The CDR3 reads CASSAQSGGFTYNEQFF. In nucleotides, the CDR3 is TGTGCCAGCAGCGCACAAAGCGGGGGGTTTACCTACAATGAGCAGTTCTTC.

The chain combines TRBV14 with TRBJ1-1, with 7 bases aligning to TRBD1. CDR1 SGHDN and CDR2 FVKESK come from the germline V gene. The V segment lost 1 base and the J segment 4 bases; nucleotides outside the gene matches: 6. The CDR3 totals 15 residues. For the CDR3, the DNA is TGTGCCAGCAGCCAAGTTTCCAGGGGGGGCACTGAAGCTTTCTTT. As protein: CASSQVSRGGTEAFF.

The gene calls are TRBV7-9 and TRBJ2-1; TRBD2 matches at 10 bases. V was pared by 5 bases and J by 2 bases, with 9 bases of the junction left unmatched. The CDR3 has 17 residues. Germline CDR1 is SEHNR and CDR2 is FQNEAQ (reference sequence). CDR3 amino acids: CASSRQAGGFPYNEQFF. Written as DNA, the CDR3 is TGTGCCAGCAGCCGACAAGCGGGAGGGTTTCCCTACAATGAGCAGTTCTTC.

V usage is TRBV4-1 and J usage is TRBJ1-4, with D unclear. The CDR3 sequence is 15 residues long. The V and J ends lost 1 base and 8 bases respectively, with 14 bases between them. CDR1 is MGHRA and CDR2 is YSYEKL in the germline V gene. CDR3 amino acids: CASSQVEATAEKLFF. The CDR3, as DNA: TGCGCCAGCAGCCAAGTTGAGGCGACTGCAGAAAAACTGTTTTTT.

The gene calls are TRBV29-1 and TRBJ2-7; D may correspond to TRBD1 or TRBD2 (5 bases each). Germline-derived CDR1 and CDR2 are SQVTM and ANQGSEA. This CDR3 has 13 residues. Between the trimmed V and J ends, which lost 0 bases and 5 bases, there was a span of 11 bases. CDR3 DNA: TGCAGCGTTGAAGATCTCAGGGAGAACGAGCAGTACTTC. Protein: CSVEDLRENEQYF.

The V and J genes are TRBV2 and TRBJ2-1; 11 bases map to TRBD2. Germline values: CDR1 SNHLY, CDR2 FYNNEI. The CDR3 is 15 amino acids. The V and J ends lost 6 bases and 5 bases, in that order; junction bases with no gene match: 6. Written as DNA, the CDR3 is TGTGCCAGCAGGCTAGCGGGAGGAGGCCACAATGAGCAGTTCTTC. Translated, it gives CASRLAGGGHNEQFF.